The 27 T cell receptor beta chains listed next were all sequenced from one sample in a study of identical twins. TCRdb used MiXCR to reprocess the 5' RACE reads, holding one entry per CDR3 protein. The table lists around 240,000 distinct CDR3 sequences, about 7% of them singletons. These same records also appear under a second study, on yellow fever vaccine responses in identical twins.

The sequencing sample was made of memory (CD45RO+) T cells sorted from blood. Receptors originate from a woman aged 18-29 years in good health.

In its sample, this clonotype was seen many times. This sequence joins TRBV7-2 and TRBJ1-5; maybe TRBD1 (5 bases). The V gene's germline CDR1 is SGHTA and CDR2 FQGNSA. The CDR3 sequence is 15 residues long. Trimming removed 7 bases from V and 2 bases from J, with 15 bases in between. CDR3 bases: TGTGCCAGCAACTGGGGGTCTTTGGGCAATCAGCCCCAGCATTTT. Encoded protein: CASNWGSLGNQPQHF.

Many counts were recorded for this clonotype. The V gene is TRBV5-1, the J gene TRBJ2-5, with D maybe TRBD2 (6 bases). In germline, CDR1 is SGHRS, CDR2 YFSETQ. Trimming left V 6 bases short and J 1 base short, with 16 bases between. The CDR3 length is 15 residues. The CDR3 region is CASKSSAGSQETQYF. CDR3 nucleotide sequence: TGCGCCAGCAAGTCTTCCGCGGGGAGCCAAGAGACCCAGTACTTC.

The chain links TRBV15 to TRBJ1-1; TRBD1 agrees at 8 bases. Germline lookup yields CDR1 LNHNV and CDR2 YYDKDF (reference sequence). The CDR3 loop spans 17 amino acids. Trimming removed 5 bases from V and 1 base from J; junction bases left unmatched: 12. The CDR3 reads CATSRLTHGQGNTEAFF. In DNA form, the CDR3 reads TGTGCCACCAGCCGCCTCACCCACGGACAGGGGAACACTGAAGCTTTCTTT.

The rearrangement links TRBV3-1 to TRBJ2-6; 7 bases are a match to TRBD1. This CDR3 has 18 residues. Germline V gene data show CDR1 as LGHDT and CDR2 as YNNKEL (reference sequence). V dropped 4 bases and J dropped 2; count of bases not matched to a gene: 11. The CDR3 spells CASSPHRGSRPGANVLTF. The DNA of the CDR3 is TGTGCCAGCAGCCCCCACAGGGGATCGCGACCTGGGGCCAACGTCCTGACTTTC.

This clonotype was counted a few times. At one end, the junction sequence differs from germline, possibly due to a read error. This rearrangement joins TRBV5-1 to TRBJ2-3, with 8 nucleotides matching TRBD2. Per the germline V gene, CDR1 is SGHRS and CDR2 is YFSETQ. The CDR3 spans 17 residues. The CDR3: CASSLNGGAGGTDTQYF. The CDR3 DNA reads TGCGCCAGCAGCTTGAACGGGGGGGCCGGGGGCACCGATACGCAGTATTTT.

The gene calls are TRBV3-1 and TRBJ2-1; 9 positions agree with TRBD1. Germline-derived CDR1 and CDR2 are LGHDT and YNNKEL (reference sequence). J was trimmed by 6 bases and V by 4 bases; bases with no gene match: 10. The CDR3 sequence is 16 residues long. The CDR3 DNA reads TGTGCCAGCAGCCCCACGCAGGACAGGGGAGGCAATGAGCAGTTCTTC. This sequence encodes CASSPTQDRGGNEQFF.

The chain recombines TRBV27 with TRBJ2-7; TRBD1 matches 10 bases. There are 13 residues in the CDR3. Germline CDR1 is MNHEY and CDR2 is SMNVEV (reference sequence). Trimming removed 8 bases from V and 4 bases from J; junction bases left unmatched: 5. CDR3 sequence (DNA): TGTGCCAGCCCGGGACAGGGGCCGTACGAGCAGTACGTC. Translation gives CASPGQGPYEQYV.

This clonotype appeared a few times. The chain has TRBV18 and TRBJ2-5; D unclear. The CDR3 length is 14 residues. Germline values: CDR1 KGHSH, CDR2 LQKENI. Trimming left V 4 bases short and J 0 bases short, with 9 bases between. CDR3 coding DNA: TGTGCCAGCTCACTGACCCCTTACCAAGAGACCCAGTACTTC. Protein: CASSLTPYQETQYF.

This clonotype was seen only a few times. A read error may account for a junction end that differs from germline. The V gene is TRBV7-8, the J gene TRBJ1-4, with 9 bases identical to TRBD1. Germline CDR1 and CDR2: SGHVS and FQNEAQ. This CDR3 is 15 amino acids long. CDR3 residues: CATSRDRVFREKLFF. The CDR3 nucleotides are TGTGCCACCAGCCGGGACAGGGTTTTTCGTGAAAAACTGTTTTTT.

This clonotype occurred many times. The J gene is TRBJ2-5, the V gene TRBV29-1; D possibly uses TRBD1 or TRBD2 (5 bases each). Germline CDR1 SQVTM, CDR2 ANQGSEA. Between the trimmed V and J ends, which lost 6 bases and 4 bases, there was a span of 12 bases. The CDR3 sequence is 12 residues long. Here the CDR3 reads CSVTGTGETQYF. CDR3 in DNA: TGCAGCGTCACCGGGACGGGAGAGACCCAGTACTTC.

This clonotype was detected a few times. The chain carries TRBV3-1 and TRBJ1-2; the match to TRBD1 covers 8 bases. Germline CDR1 LGHDT, CDR2 YNNKEL (reference sequence). This CDR3 comprises 14 residues. V trimming: 0 bases; J trimming: 7 bases; junction bases outside the gene matches: 4. This chain's CDR3 is CASSQDATGVGYTF. CDR3 nucleotides: TGTGCCAGCAGCCAAGACGCGACAGGGGTTGGCTACACCTTC.

The CDR3 sequence: CAIEGNYGYTF. CDR3 nucleotides: TGTGCCATCGAGGGTAACTATGGCTACACCTTC. The chain couples TRBV10-3 to TRBJ1-2; no firm D call. The V gene lost 8 bases and the J gene lost 1 base, with 5 bases spanning the gap. Germline lookup yields CDR1 ENHRY and CDR2 SYGVKD. There are 11 residues in the CDR3.

In its sample, this clonotype was seen many times. The chain has TRBV29-1 and TRBJ1-1; D is possibly TRBD1 (5 bases). The CDR3 loop spans 12 amino acids. Germline CDR1 reads SQVTM; CDR2 reads ANQGSEA. Trimming stripped 4 bases from V and 4 bases from J, with 10 bases between. CDR3 coding DNA: TGCAGCGTTGGGCAGGGTGTCACTGAAGCTTTCTTT. Its protein product is CSVGQGVTEAFF.

This chain uses TRBV5-6 with TRBJ2-5; D call uncertain. V lost 4 bases, J lost 5 bases, and 15 bases lay in between. Germline-derived CDR1 and CDR2 are SGHDT and YYEEEE. The CDR3 consists of 14 residues. CDR3 protein: CASSQVTGDETQYF. In DNA form, the CDR3 reads TGTGCCAGCAGCCAGGTCACGGGTGACGAGACCCAGTACTTC.

This chain uses TRBV18 with TRBJ2-5; TRBD2 matches at 9 bases. Germline V gene lookup returns CDR1 KGHSH and CDR2 LQKENI. The CDR3 has 14 residues. V trimming: 8 bases; J trimming: 3 bases; junction bases outside the gene matches: 7. CDR3 sequence: CASTTTSGKETQYF. The CDR3 nucleotides are TGTGCCAGCACGACGACTAGCGGAAAAGAGACCCAGTACTTC. The entire variable domain, with the rest obtained from reference TRBV18 and TRBJ2-5, is as follows: NAGVMQNPRHLVRRRGQEARLRCSPMKGHSHVYWYRQLPEEGLKFMVYLQKENIIDESGMPKERFSAEFPKEGPSILRIQQVVRGDSAAYFCASTTTSGKETQYFGPGTRLLVL.

This clonotype has at least ten counts. The chain employs TRBV11-2 and TRBJ2-5; 8 nucleotides align to TRBD2. CDR3 length equals 15 residues. V lost 2 bases and J lost 5; bases outside the gene matches: 7. Germline V gene lookup returns CDR1 SGHAT and CDR2 FQNNGV. In DNA, the CDR3 is TGTGCCAGCAGCTTATACGGGGGGGAGGTGGAGACCCAGTACTTC. Its protein product is CASSLYGGEVETQYF. Using reference TRBV11-2 and TRBJ2-5 for the parts outside the CDR3, the full variable domain is EAGVAQSPRYKIIEKRQSVAFWCNPISGHATLYWYQQILGQGPKLLIQFQNNGVVDDSQLPKDRFSAERLKGVDSTLKIQPAKLEDSAVYLCASSLYGGEVETQYFGPGTRLLVL.

This clonotype was counted many times. This chain links TRBV2 with TRBJ1-6; D is uncertain. Looked up from germline, CDR1 is SNHLY and CDR2 is FYNNEI. The ends were cut back, 7 bases at V and 0 bases at J, with 13 bases in the middle. This CDR3 is 16 amino acids long. The CDR3 DNA follows: TGTGCCAGCACCCCCGGAGGTTACTCCTATAATTCACCCCTCCACTTT. It codes for CASTPGGYSYNSPLHF.

The genes are TRBV25-1 and TRBJ2-4, with D maybe TRBD1 (6 bases). Germline V gene lookup returns CDR1 MGHDK and CDR2 SYGVNS. Trimming pared 5 bases from V and 3 bases from J, leaving 11 bases between. This CDR3 is 14 amino acids long. In nucleotides, the CDR3 is TGTGCCAGCAGTCCACAGGGTGTCAAAAACATTCAGTACTTC. It translates to CASSPQGVKNIQYF.

Many counts were recorded for this clonotype. The genes are TRBV2 and TRBJ2-1; TRBD2 matches 7 bases. V dropped 3 bases and J dropped 5; count of bases not matched to a gene: 16. Germline CDR1 and CDR2: SNHLY and FYNNEI. The CDR3 extends over 18 amino acids. CDR3 coding DNA: TGTGCCAGCAGTGATAAGGAACGGCCGGGAGGAAAGGACAATGAGCAGTTCTTC. Its protein is CASSDKERPGGKDNEQFF.

This chain connects TRBV11-1 to TRBJ2-1, with D perhaps being TRBD1 or TRBD2 (7 bases each). The V gene's germline CDR1 is SGHAT and CDR2 FQDESV (reference sequence). With 2 bases removed from V and 5 bases from J, the gap between germline ends came to 13 bases. The CDR3 is 15 residues long. This chain's CDR3 is CASSLNQGGDNEQFF. The CDR3 nucleotides are TGTGCCAGCAGCTTAAACCAGGGGGGGGACAATGAGCAGTTCTTC.

This clonotype has a handful of counts. V and J are TRBV19 and TRBJ2-7; no clear D gene. Germline CDR1 LNHDA, CDR2 SQIVND (reference sequence). The ends were cut back, 5 bases at V and 1 base at J, with 18 bases in the middle. The CDR3 length is 16 residues. The CDR3 loop reads CASSDIKYSSSYEQYF. The DNA for the CDR3 is TGTGCCAGTAGTGATATAAAATACTCCTCTTCCTACGAGCAGTACTTC.

There are a few counts of this clonotype. The V gene is TRBV5-6, the J gene TRBJ2-2, with D hard to call. Germline V lookup: CDR1 SGHDT, CDR2 YYEEEE. This CDR3 is built from 16 residues. The V end lost 4 bases, the J end lost 2 bases, and 15 bases lay between the germline ends. In DNA, the CDR3 is TGTGCCAGCAGCCCTCTTGATCGAGGAAACACCGGGGAGCTGTTTTTT. Its translation: CASSPLDRGNTGELFF.

The CDR3 nucleotides read TGTGCCAGCAGCCCCCCCATTCGACTAAACACCGGGGAGCTGTTTTTT. Amino acid sequence: CASSPPIRLNTGELFF. The chain has TRBV3-1 and TRBJ2-2, with D tentatively TRBD2 (5 bases). V shed 4 bases and J shed 2 bases, with 14 bases lying between them. CDR1 LGHDT and CDR2 YNNKEL come from the germline V gene (reference sequence). The length of the CDR3 is 16 residues.

The table lists this clonotype with many counts. This chain connects TRBV21-1 to TRBJ2-5; the table's D call TRBD1 went unverified against the DNA. TRBV21-1 constitutes a pseudogene. The CDR3 is 16 residues long. The CDR3 DNA reads as TGTGCCAGCAGCACCCGACAGACCTCGTACCAAGAGACCCAGTACTTC. Its translation is CASSTRQTSYQETQYF.

V and J are TRBV6-1 and TRBJ2-5; 8 positions match TRBD1. Unmatched junction bases numbered 5, after V lost 5 bases and J lost 3 bases. This CDR3 spans 14 amino acids. Germline CDR1 MNHNS, CDR2 SASEGT. In DNA, the CDR3 is TGTGCCAGCAGTACCTCAGGGGGCGAAGAGACCCAGTACTTC. Translating gives CASSTSGGEETQYF.

The V gene is TRBV24-1, the J gene TRBJ2-3; D may be TRBD2 (5 bases). This CDR3 is 14 amino acids long. V was pared by 5 bases and J by 4 bases, with 12 bases between. From germline, CDR1 is KGHDR and CDR2 SFDVKD. The CDR3 DNA is TGTGCCACCAGTGGGTTGAGGGAGTCAGATACGCAGTATTTT. Residues: CATSGLRESDTQYF.

This clonotype was counted a few times. The chain couples TRBV18 to TRBJ2-5; 7 nucleotides line up with TRBD2. This CDR3 has 14 residues. V lost 2 bases and J lost 2; bases outside the gene matches: 2. The V gene's germline CDR1 is KGHSH and CDR2 LQKENI. This chain's CDR3 is CASSPTAGQETQYF. The CDR3 DNA reads TGTGCCAGCTCACCAACAGCGGGACAAGAGACCCAGTACTTC.